Listed below are T cell receptor beta chains from one sample, sequenced in a study of CD8 T cells in ankylosing spondylitis. Using its own MiXCR run on the 5' RACE reads, TCRdb lists one record per CDR3 protein. The data show about 750,000 distinct CDR3 sequences, over 15% seen once. The sample taken for sequencing was blood, either unsorted or a sorted T cell fraction (not recorded which). All receptors come from a male donor with ankylosing spondylitis. Both conserved end residues are part of each CDR3. D genes are given only for firm matches. A row's size may be missing; if present it is once, few, many or a size class.

v_call	j_call	clone_size	d_call	cdr3_aa	cdr3_nt
TRBV9	TRBJ2-5	few	TRBD2	CASSVTAGGGETQYF	TGTGCCAGCAGCGTTACAGCGGGAGGGGGAGAGACCCAGTACTTC
TRBV15	TRBJ2-1	few	NA	CATSRDLASNEQFF	TGTGCCACCAGCAGAGATCTGGCCAGTAATGAGCAGTTCTTC
TRBV25-1	TRBJ1-1	few	NA	CASSEWRGTGNTEAFF	TGTGCCAGCAGTGAATGGAGGGGAACGGGGAACACTGAAGCTTTCTTT
TRBV7-2	TRBJ2-4	few	NA	CASSRGGVSKNIQYF	TGTGCCAGCAGCCGAGGAGGGGTTTCCAAAAACATTCAGTACTTC
TRBV29-1	TRBJ2-3	NA	TRBD2	CSANGLAGIGTDTQYF	TGCAGCGCTAATGGACTAGCGGGAATCGGCACAGATACGCAGTATTTT
TRBV4-1	TRBJ2-7	NA	NA	CASSQELLVYEQYF	TGCGCCAGCAGCCAAGAGTTGTTAGTCTACGAGCAGTACTTC
TRBV6-1	TRBJ1-5	NA	NA	CASSAASGGNQPQHF	TGTGCCAGCAGTGCAGCCAGCGGTGGCAATCAGCCCCAGCATTTT
TRBV20-1	TRBJ1-6	NA	NA	CSGRSKGSPLHF	TGCAGTGGCCGATCGAAAGGTTCACCCCTCCACTTT
TRBV20-1	TRBJ2-1	few	NA	CSAGQSVSHEQFF	TGCAGTGCTGGACAGTCGGTTTCCCATGAGCAGTTCTTC
TRBV29-1	TRBJ1-6	few	NA	CSVQPLHF	TGCAGCGTTCAACCCCTCCACTTT
TRBV2	TRBJ2-1	few	NA	CASSEAGASYNEQFF	TGTGCCAGCAGTGAAGCAGGGGCCTCCTACAATGAGCAGTTCTTC
TRBV7-9	TRBJ1-5	NA	NA	CASSLGLGNQPQHF	TGTGCCAGCAGCTTAGGGTTGGGCAATCAGCCCCAGCATTTT
TRBV15	TRBJ1-5	many	NA	CATTARQYSNQPQHF	TGTGCCACCACCGCTCGGCAGTATAGCAATCAGCCCCAGCATTTT
TRBV20-1	TRBJ1-1	few	NA	CSAERQANTEAFF	TGCAGTGCTGAGCGACAGGCCAACACTGAAGCTTTCTTT
TRBV6-1	TRBJ2-3	few	TRBD2	CASRSRGSTDTQYF	TGTGCCAGCAGATCGCGGGGGAGCACAGATACGCAGTATTTT
TRBV20-1	TRBJ2-7	NA	TRBD2	CSARAPSGNSYEQYF	TGCAGTGCTAGAGCCCCTAGCGGGAACTCCTACGAGCAGTACTTC
TRBV10-2	TRBJ2-5	NA	NA	CASKHQETQYF	TGCGCCAGCAAGCACCAAGAGACCCAGTACTTC